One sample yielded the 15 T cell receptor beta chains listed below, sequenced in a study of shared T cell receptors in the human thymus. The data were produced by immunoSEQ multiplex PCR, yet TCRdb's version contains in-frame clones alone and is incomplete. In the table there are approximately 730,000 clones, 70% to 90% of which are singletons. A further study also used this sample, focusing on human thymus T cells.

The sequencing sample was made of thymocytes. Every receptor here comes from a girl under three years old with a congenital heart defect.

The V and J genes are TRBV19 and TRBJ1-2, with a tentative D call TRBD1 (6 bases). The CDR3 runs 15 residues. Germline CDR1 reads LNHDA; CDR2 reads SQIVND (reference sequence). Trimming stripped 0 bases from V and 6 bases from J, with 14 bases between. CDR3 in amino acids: CASSIDQGQGDGYTF. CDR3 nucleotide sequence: TGTGCCAGTAGTATAGATCAGGGGCAGGGAGATGGCTACACCTTC.

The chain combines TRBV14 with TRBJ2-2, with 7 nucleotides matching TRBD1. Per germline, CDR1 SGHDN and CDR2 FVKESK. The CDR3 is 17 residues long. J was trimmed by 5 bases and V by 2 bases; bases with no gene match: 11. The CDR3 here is CASSQRGHRGGTGELFF. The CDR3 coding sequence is TGTGCCAGCAGCCAAAGGGGGCACAGGGGTGGGACCGGGGAGCTGTTTTTT.

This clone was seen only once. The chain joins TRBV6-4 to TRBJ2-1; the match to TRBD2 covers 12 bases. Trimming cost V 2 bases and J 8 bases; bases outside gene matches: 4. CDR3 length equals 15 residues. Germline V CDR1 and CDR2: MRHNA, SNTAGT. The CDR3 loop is CASSDLAGGLDEQFF. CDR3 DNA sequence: TGTGCCAGCAGTGACCTAGCGGGGGGGCTGGATGAGCAGTTCTTC.

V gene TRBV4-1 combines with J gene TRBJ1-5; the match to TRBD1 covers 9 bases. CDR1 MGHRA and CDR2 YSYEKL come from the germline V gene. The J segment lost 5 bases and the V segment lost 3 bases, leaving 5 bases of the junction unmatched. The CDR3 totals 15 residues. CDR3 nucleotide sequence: TGCGCCAGCAGCCAGCTAGGACAGGGGCATCAGCCCCAGCATTTT. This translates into CASSQLGQGHQPQHF.

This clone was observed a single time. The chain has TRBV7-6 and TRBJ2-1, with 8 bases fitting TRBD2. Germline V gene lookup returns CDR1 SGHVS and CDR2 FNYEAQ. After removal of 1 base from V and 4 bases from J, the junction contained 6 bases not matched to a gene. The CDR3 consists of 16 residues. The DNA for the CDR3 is TGTGCCAGCAGCTTAGGGCGGGGGGATCTTTACAATGAGCAGTTCTTC. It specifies CASSLGRGDLYNEQFF. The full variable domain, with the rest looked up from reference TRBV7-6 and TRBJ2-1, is GAGVSQSPRYKVTKRGQDVALRCDPISGHVSLYWYRQALGQGPEFLTYFNYEAQQDKSGLPNDRFSAERPEGSISTLTIQRTEQRDSAMYRCASSLGRGDLYNEQFFGPGTRLTVL.

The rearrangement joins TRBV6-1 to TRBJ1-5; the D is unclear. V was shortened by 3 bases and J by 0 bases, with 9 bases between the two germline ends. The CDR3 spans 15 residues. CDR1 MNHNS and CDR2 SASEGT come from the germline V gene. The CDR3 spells CASSDRHSSNQPQHF. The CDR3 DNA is TGTGCCAGCAGTGACCGACATAGTAGCAATCAGCCCCAGCATTTT.

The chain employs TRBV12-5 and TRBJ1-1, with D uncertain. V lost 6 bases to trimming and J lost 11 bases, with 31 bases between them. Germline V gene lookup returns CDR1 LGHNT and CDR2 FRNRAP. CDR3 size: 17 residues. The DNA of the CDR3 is TGTGCTAGTGGCCTCGCCATATCATCCATCGGCCACACGAGGGCTTTCTTT. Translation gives CASGLAISSIGHTRAFF. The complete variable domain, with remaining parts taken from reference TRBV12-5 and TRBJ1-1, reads DARVTQTPRHKVTEMGQEVTMRCQPILGHNTVFWYRQTMMQGLELLAYFRNRAPLDDSGMPKDRFSAEMPDATLATLKIQPSEPRDSAVYFCASGLAISSIGHTRAFFGQGTRLTVV.

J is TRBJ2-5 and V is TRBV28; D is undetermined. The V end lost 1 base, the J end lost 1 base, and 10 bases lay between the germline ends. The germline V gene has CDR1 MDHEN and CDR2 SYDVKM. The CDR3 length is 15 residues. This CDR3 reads CASSLSRVSQETQYF. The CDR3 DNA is TGTGCCAGCAGTTTATCACGAGTCTCCCAAGAGACCCAGTACTTC.

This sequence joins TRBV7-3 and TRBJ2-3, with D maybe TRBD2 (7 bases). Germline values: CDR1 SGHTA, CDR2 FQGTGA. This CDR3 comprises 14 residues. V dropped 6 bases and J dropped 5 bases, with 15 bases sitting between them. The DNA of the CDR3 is TGTGCCAGCAGACCTAGGGGGGGAATAGATACGCAGTATTTT. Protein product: CASRPRGGIDTQYF.

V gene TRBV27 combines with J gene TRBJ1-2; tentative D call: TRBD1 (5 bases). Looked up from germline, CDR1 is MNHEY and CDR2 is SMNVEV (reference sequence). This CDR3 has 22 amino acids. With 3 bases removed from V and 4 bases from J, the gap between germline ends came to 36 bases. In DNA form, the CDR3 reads TGTGCCAGCAGTTTCCCGCGGATCCCAAGGGGCGAAGCTCAACACAAGGCCTATGGCTACACCTTC. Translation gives CASSFPRIPRGEAQHKAYGYTF.

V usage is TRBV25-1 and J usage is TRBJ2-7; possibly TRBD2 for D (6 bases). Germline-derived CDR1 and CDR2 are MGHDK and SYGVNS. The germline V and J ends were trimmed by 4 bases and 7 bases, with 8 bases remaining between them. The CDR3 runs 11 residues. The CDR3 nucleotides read TGTGCCAGCAGTGGTGGACTAGAGCAGTACTTC. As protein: CASSGGLEQYF.

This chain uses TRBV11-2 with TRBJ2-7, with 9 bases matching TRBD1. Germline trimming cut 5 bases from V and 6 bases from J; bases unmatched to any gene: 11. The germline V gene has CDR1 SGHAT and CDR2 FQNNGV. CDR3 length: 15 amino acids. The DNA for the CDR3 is TGTGCCAGCAGCCCATTCCGGGGACAGGGTATCGAGCAGTACTTC. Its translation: CASSPFRGQGIEQYF.

CDR3 bases: TGTGCCAGCAGCGTAGCCTTGGACAGGGGGGATTCACCCCTCCACTTT. Translating gives CASSVALDRGDSPLHF. This rearrangement joins TRBV9 to TRBJ1-6; 10 bases line up with TRBD1. The J segment lost 8 bases and the V segment lost 0 bases, leaving 5 bases of the junction unmatched. The germline V gene has CDR1 SGDLS and CDR2 YYNGEE. The CDR3 spans 16 residues.

The CDR3 is CASSPRESPWLIASYGYTF. CDR3 bases: TGCGCCAGCAGCCCCCGGGAAAGTCCCTGGCTAATTGCCTCCTATGGCTACACCTTC. The chain has TRBV4-1 and TRBJ1-2; D uncertain. The CDR3 runs to 19 residues. Germline V lookup: CDR1 MGHRA, CDR2 YSYEKL. V was shortened by 4 bases and J by 4 bases, with 28 bases between the two germline ends.

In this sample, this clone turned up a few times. The CDR3 spells CASSISRVAGGHKAYNEQFF. As DNA, the CDR3 is TGTGCCAGCAGTATATCTCGGGTAGCGGGGGGCCATAAGGCCTACAATGAGCAGTTCTTC. This chain uses TRBV2 with TRBJ2-1; 10 bases fit TRBD2. The CDR3 runs to 20 residues. Per the germline V gene, CDR1 is SNHLY and CDR2 is FYNNEI. Germline trimming cut 5 bases from V and 2 bases from J; bases unmatched to any gene: 18.